The clone carrying this T cell receptor beta chain has a count of ten or more. What it binds is not known. Data came from immunoSEQ multiplex PCR; TCRdb stores just in-frame clones and leaves some out. There are 45,000 to 55,000 clones in the sample, none observed a single time. The data were obtained in a study of T cells after posttransplantation cyclophosphamide. Study-level results: Donor CD8+ memory clones often dominated recipient blood repertoires at later times. Recipient CMV seropositivity and CMV reactivation strongly tracked TRB clonality.

The origin of this receptor is a man aged 40-49 years in good health, CMV-negative, and a related stem cell transplant donor. The sequencing sample was made of PBMCs.

The CDR3 reads CASSPPRGGDETQYF. CDR3 bases: TGTGCCAGCTCACCTCCGAGGGGGGGCGATGAGACCCAGTACTTC. This rearrangement joins TRBV18 to TRBJ2-5, with D perhaps TRBD2 (7 bases). Trimming removed 3 bases from V and 5 bases from J, with 16 bases in between. This CDR3 region has 15 residues. The germline V gene encodes CDR1 KGHSH and CDR2 LQKENI.